The text below deals with one T cell receptor (beta chain). The specificity of this receptor is unknown. There are no base qualities to consult, and no much larger clone falls within one base. Peripheral blood CD8+ and CD4+ T cells from healthy donors, Susac syndrome patients and multiple sclerosis patients were profiled using high-throughput TCR beta sequencing. Healthy donors were included as age- and sex-matched controls. Bulk CD8+ and CD4+ T cells were purified by magnetic negative isolation, whereas CD8+ TEMRA cells were enriched by FACS. Blood was collected in EDTA tubes and processed within 24 hours, with PBMCs isolated through density gradient centrifugation. PBMCs intended for TCR sequencing were cryopreserved in liquid nitrogen and were subsequently thawed in a 37 degrees C water bath. A purity of at least 90% was achieved for sorted or isolated CD4+, CD8+ and CD8+ TEMRA cells. Per the germline V gene, SGHRS is the CDR1 and YFSETQ is the CDR2. Between the V and J ends, shortened by 2 bases and 7 bases respectively, the junction contains 9 bases. Measured from the cysteine to the phenylalanine, the CDR3 is 12 residues long. The DNA shown is the 36-base CDR3, in frame from base 1.

RNA was extracted using the RNeasy kit, and about 0.5 to 1 microgram was reverse transcribed with random hexamers. The immunoSEQ multiplex PCR assay, covering 54 Vbeta and 13 Jbeta segments, was used to amplify TCR beta CDR3 regions. PCR amplification bias was corrected by using a synthetic template baseline for primer optimization and computational correction. On the authors' methods: Only productive sequences were kept, with reads annotated to V, D and J genes according to IMGT and analyzed in immunoSEQ Analyzer. Clonality was computed as one minus Shannon entropy normalized by log2 of the number of productive unique sequences. For each patient and control, public and private clones were evaluated within the 100 most prevalent clones. Clones were defined as Susac-specific if absent from the healthy and MS cohorts, from roughly 1,100 published viral clones and from other ImmuneACCESS disease sequences. Through fastp at Q25 and MiXCR, TCRdb rebuilt clones from the public reads, retaining in-frame beta chains. Rows matching on CDR3 protein sequence are summarized as one entry with the most common DNA and genes. TCRdb's processing, not the authors' own work, is the source of the V and J calls. This sample gives about 200,000 distinct CDR3 sequences in total; 85% to 95% of them show up just once. The ten largest make up about 0.095% of the sample.

This specimen comes from a study of CD8 T cells in Susac syndrome (dated by TCRdb to about 2019). Turning to the overall study: The study used repertoire sequencing to test whether antigen drove CD8+ T cell activation and differentiation in Susac syndrome. Broad study findings and their caveats: The TCR sequencing and HLA analysis was acknowledged to have included a relatively small number of individuals.

This TCR came from a human donor in good health. The sequencing input was CD4+ T cells from PBMCs. The receptor chain draws on TRBV5-1 and TRBJ1-1; the D gene assignment is ambiguous. The CDR3 in this case is CASSLQTDEAFF. The nucleotide sequence reads as follows: TGCGCCAGCAGCTTACAGACGGATGAAGCTTTCTTT.